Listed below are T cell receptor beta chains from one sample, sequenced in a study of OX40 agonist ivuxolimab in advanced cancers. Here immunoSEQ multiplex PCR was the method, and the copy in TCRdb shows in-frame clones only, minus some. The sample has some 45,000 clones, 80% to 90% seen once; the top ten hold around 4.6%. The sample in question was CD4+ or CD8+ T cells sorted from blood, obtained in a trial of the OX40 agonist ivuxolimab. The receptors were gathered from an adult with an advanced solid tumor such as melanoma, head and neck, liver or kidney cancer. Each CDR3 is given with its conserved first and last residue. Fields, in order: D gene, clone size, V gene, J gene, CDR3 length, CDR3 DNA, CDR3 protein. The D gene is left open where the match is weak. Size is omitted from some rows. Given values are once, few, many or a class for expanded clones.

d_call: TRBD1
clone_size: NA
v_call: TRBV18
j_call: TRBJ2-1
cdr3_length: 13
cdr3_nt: TGTGCCAGCTCGACAGGGGGTAATCATGAGCAGTTCTTC
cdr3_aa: CASSTGGNHEQFF

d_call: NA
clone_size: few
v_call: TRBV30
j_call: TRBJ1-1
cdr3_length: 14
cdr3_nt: TGTGCCTGGAGTCCGAACAGGGTGGTACCTGAAGCTTTCTTT
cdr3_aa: CAWSPNRVVPEAFF

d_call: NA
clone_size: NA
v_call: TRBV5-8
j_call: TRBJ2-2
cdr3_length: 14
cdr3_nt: TGTGCCAGCAGCTCCTGGACCATCACCGGGGAGCTGTTTTTT
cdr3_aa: CASSSWTITGELFF

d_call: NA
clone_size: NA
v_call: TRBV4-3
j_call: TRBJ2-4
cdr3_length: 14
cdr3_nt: TGCGCCAGCAGCCAAGACAGGGGGGCAAACATTCAGTACTTC
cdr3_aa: CASSQDRGANIQYF

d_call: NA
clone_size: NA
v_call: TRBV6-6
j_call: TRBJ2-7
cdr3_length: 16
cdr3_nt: TGTGCCAGCAGTTCGATAGGGGGTTACCACTCCTACGAGCAGTACTTC
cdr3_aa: CASSSIGGYHSYEQYF

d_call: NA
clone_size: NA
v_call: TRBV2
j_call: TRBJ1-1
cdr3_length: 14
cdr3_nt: TGTGCCAGCAGTGGAGAATCACTGAACACTGAAGCTTTCTTT
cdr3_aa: CASSGESLNTEAFF

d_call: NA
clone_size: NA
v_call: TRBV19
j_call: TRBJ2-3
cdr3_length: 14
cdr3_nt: TGTGCCAGTAAAGAGTCGAGGGCTACAGATACGCAGTATTTT
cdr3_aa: CASKESRATDTQYF

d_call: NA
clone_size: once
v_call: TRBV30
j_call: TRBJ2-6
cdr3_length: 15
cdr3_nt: TGTGCCTGGAGTGTGGGCATCGCTGGGGCCAACGTCCTGACTTTC
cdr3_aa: CAWSVGIAGANVLTF

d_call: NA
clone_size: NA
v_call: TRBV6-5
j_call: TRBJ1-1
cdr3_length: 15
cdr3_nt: TGTGCCAGCAGTTACGCAGGGAACATGAACACTGAAGCTTTCTTT
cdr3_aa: CASSYAGNMNTEAFF

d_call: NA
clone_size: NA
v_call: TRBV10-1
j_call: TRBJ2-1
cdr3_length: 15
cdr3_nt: TGCGCCAGCAGTTCCGGCAGCAGTCTCTACAATGAGCAGTTCTTC
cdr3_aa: CASSSGSSLYNEQFF

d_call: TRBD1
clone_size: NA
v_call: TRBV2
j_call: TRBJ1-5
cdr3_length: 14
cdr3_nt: TGTGCCAGCAGCCGACAGGGGAAAGAGCAGCCCCAGCATTTT
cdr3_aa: CASSRQGKEQPQHF

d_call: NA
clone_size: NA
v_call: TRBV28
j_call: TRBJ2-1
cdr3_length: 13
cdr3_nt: TGTGCCAGCATTGGCGGTACCTACAATGAGCAGTTCTTC
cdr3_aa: CASIGGTYNEQFF

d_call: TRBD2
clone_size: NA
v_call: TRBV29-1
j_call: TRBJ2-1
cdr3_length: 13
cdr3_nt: TGCAGCGTCGGGACTAGCGGTATTGATGAGCAGTTCTTC
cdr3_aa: CSVGTSGIDEQFF

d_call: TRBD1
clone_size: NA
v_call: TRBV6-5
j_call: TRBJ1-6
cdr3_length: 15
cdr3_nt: TGTGCCAGCAGCCGACGGGACAGGGACAACTCACCCCTCCACTTT
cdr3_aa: CASSRRDRDNSPLHF

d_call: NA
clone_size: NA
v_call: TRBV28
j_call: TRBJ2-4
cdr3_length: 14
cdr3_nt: TGTGCCGGCAGCCTAACAAGAGCCAAAAACATTCAGTACTTC
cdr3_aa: CAGSLTRAKNIQYF

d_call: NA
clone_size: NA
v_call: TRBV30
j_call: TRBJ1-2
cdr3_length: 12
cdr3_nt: TGTGCCTGGAGTGTACTAGGTCCTTACTACACCTTC
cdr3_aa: CAWSVLGPYYTF

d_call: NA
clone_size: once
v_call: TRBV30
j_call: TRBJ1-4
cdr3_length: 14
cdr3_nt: TGTGCCGCACGTACCGGGACAACTAATGAAAAACTGTTTTTT
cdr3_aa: CAARTGTTNEKLFF

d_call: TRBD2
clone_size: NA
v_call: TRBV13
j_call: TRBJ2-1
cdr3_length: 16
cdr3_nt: TGTGCCAGCAGCAGGGGACTAGCGGGAGGGCTCAATGAGCAGTTCTTC
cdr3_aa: CASSRGLAGGLNEQFF

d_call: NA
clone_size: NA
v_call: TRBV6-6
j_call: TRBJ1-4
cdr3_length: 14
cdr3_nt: TGTGCCAGCAGGACGGGACGGAGTAATGAAAAACTGTTTTTT
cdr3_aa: CASRTGRSNEKLFF

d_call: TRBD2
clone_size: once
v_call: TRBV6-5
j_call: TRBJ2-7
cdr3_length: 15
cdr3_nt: TGTGCCAGCAGTTACGGTCCAGCGGGAGTCTACGAGCAGTACTTC
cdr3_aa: CASSYGPAGVYEQYF

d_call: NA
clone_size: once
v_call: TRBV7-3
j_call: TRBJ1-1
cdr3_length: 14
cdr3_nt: TGTGCCAGCAGCTCCCTAGGGACTTCTACTGAAGCTTTCTTT
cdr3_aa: CASSSLGTSTEAFF

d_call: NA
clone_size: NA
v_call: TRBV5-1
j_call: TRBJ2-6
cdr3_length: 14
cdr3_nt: TGCGCCACCCACGAGGCACCTGGGGCCAACGTCCTGACTTTC
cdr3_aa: CATHEAPGANVLTF

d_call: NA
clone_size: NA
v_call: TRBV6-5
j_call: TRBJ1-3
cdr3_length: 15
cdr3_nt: TGTGCCAGCAGCCCTACTCCAGACGAGGGAAACACCATATATTTT
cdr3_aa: CASSPTPDEGNTIYF

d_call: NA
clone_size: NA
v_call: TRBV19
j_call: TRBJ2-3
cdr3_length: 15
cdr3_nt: TGTGCCAGTAGTAAGGACAATCCCAGCATAGATACGCAGTATTTT
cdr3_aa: CASSKDNPSIDTQYF

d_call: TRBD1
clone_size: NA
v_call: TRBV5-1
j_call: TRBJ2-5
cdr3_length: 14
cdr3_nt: TGCGCCAGCAGCCACAGGGGGCTCGGGGAGACCCAGTACTTC
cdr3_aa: CASSHRGLGETQYF

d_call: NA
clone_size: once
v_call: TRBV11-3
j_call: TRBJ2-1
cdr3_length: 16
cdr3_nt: TGTGCCAGCAGCTTCGGGGACACCGGTCCGGAGAATGAGCAGTTCTTC
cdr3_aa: CASSFGDTGPENEQFF

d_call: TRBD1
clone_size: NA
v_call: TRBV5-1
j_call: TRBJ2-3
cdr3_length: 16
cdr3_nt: TGCGCCAGCAGCCTCGGGACAGGGGTAAGGACAGATACGCAGTATTTT
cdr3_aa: CASSLGTGVRTDTQYF

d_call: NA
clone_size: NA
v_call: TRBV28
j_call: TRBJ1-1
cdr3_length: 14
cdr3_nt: TGTGCCAGCAGGCCAACGCCGAGGGACACTGAAGCTTTCTTT
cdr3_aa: CASRPTPRDTEAFF

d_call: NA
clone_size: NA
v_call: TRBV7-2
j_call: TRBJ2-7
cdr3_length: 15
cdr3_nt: TGTGCCAGCAGCTTAGGGGTAGGGGGCTCCTACGAGCAGTACTTC
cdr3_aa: CASSLGVGGSYEQYF

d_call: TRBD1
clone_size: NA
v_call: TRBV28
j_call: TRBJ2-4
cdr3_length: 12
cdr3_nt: TGTGCCAGCAGTTTAGACAGGGGCATTCAGTACTTC
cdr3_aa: CASSLDRGIQYF

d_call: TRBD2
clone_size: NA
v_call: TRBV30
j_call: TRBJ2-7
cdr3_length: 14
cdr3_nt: TGTGCCTGGAGTGTTGGGACTAGACCCTACGAGCAGTACTTC
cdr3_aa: CAWSVGTRPYEQYF

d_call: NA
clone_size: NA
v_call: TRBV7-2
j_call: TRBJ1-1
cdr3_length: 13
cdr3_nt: TGTGCCAGCAGGAAGGGTCGGAACACTGAAGCTTTCTTT
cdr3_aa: CASRKGRNTEAFF

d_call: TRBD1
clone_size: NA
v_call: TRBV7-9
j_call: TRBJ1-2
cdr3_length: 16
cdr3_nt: TGTGCCAGCAGCTTAGCGGGACAGGGGACTTACTATGGCTACACCTTC
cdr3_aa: CASSLAGQGTYYGYTF

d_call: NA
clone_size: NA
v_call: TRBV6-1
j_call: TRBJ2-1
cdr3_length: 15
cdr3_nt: TGTGCCAGCAGCTCAGGACGGTCGGTTTTTAATGAGCAGTTCTTC
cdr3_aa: CASSSGRSVFNEQFF

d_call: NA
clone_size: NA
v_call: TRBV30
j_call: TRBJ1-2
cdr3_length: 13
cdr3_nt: TGTGCCTGGAGCCCTGGACACGACTATGGCTACACCTTC
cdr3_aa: CAWSPGHDYGYTF

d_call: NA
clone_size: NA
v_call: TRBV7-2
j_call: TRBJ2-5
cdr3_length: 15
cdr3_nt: TGTGCCAGCAGCTTACTAGGAGGGGGACAAGAGACCCAGTACTTC
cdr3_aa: CASSLLGGGQETQYF

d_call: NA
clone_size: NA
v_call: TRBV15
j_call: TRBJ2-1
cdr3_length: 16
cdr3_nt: TGTGCCACCAGCAGAGATATAGGGGGATCCTACAATGAGCAGTTCTTC
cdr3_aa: CATSRDIGGSYNEQFF

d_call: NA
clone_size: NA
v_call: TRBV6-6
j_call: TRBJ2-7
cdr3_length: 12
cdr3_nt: TGTGCCAGCAGTTATAGGGGGTACGAGCAGTACTTC
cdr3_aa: CASSYRGYEQYF

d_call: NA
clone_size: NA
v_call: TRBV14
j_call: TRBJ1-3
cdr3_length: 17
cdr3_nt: TGTGCCAGCAGCCAAGATCGGTTTGGTGAGGGTGGAAACACCATATATTTT
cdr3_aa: CASSQDRFGEGGNTIYF

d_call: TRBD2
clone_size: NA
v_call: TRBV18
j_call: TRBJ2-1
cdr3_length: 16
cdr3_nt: TGTGCCAGCTCACCGGGACTAGCGGCCTCCTACAATGAGCAGTTCTTC
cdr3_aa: CASSPGLAASYNEQFF

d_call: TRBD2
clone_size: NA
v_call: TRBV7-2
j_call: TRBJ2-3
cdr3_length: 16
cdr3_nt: TGTGCCAGCAGCTTTTTTAGCGGGGGCCGTGGGGATACGCAGTATTTT
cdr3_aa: CASSFFSGGRGDTQYF

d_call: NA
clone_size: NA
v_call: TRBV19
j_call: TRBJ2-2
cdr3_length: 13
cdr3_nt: TGTGCCAGTAGTAACCCTAGCACCGGGGAGCTGTTTTTT
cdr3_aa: CASSNPSTGELFF

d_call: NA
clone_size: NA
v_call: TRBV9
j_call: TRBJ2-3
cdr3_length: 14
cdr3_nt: TGTGCCAGCAGCTTAGGGTCTAGCACAGATACGCAGTATTTT
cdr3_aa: CASSLGSSTDTQYF

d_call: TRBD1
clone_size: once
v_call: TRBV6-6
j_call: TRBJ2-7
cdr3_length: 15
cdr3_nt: TGTGCCAGCAGTTACCTTGGACAGGGAATCTACGAGCAGTACTTC
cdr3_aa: CASSYLGQGIYEQYF

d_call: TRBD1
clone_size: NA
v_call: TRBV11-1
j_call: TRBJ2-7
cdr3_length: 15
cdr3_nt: TGTGCCAGCAGCTTAGATGGGACAGGGGACTACGAGCAGTACTTC
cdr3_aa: CASSLDGTGDYEQYF

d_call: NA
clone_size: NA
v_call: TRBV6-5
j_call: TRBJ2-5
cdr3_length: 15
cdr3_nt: TGTGCCAGCAGTTACTACAGGTCTTACCAAGAGACCCAGTACTTC
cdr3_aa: CASSYYRSYQETQYF

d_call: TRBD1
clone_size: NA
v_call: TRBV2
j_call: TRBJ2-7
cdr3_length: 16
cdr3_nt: TGTGCCAGCAGATTAGGGAGACAGGGGAAATCCTACGAGCAGTACTTC
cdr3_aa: CASRLGRQGKSYEQYF

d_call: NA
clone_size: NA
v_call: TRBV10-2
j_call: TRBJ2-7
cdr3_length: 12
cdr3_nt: TGCGCCAGCAGTGAAGGGGATTCCAGATCGTACTTC
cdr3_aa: CASSEGDSRSYF